Below, one T cell receptor (beta chain) is given with its context. With 60 Vbeta and 13 Jbeta primers, the PCR was carried out. Libraries were prepared by immunoSEQ multiplex PCR; TCRdb keeps only in-frame clonotypes and omits some of them. The data contain about 160,000 clones, about 83% of them seen just once; the ten biggest clones take up 0.7% to 1%. It was healthy bone marrow donors who served as donors. These data originate in a study of cytomegalovirus exposure and HLA in healthy donors. The CDR3 spans 13 residues. Germline V gene data show CDR1 as SQVTM and CDR2 as ANQGSEA. Trimming shortened V by 5 bases and J by 7 bases, and 15 bases separated the two germline ends.

The V and J genes are TRBV29-1 and TRBJ2-1; no clear D. The sequence came from a woman aged 25 to 39 in good health and CMV-seronegative. The material sequenced was PBMCs. For the CDR3, the DNA is TGCAGCGTTTATGAAACGATAGTGAATGAGCAGTTCTTC. It is translated as CSVYETIVNEQFF.